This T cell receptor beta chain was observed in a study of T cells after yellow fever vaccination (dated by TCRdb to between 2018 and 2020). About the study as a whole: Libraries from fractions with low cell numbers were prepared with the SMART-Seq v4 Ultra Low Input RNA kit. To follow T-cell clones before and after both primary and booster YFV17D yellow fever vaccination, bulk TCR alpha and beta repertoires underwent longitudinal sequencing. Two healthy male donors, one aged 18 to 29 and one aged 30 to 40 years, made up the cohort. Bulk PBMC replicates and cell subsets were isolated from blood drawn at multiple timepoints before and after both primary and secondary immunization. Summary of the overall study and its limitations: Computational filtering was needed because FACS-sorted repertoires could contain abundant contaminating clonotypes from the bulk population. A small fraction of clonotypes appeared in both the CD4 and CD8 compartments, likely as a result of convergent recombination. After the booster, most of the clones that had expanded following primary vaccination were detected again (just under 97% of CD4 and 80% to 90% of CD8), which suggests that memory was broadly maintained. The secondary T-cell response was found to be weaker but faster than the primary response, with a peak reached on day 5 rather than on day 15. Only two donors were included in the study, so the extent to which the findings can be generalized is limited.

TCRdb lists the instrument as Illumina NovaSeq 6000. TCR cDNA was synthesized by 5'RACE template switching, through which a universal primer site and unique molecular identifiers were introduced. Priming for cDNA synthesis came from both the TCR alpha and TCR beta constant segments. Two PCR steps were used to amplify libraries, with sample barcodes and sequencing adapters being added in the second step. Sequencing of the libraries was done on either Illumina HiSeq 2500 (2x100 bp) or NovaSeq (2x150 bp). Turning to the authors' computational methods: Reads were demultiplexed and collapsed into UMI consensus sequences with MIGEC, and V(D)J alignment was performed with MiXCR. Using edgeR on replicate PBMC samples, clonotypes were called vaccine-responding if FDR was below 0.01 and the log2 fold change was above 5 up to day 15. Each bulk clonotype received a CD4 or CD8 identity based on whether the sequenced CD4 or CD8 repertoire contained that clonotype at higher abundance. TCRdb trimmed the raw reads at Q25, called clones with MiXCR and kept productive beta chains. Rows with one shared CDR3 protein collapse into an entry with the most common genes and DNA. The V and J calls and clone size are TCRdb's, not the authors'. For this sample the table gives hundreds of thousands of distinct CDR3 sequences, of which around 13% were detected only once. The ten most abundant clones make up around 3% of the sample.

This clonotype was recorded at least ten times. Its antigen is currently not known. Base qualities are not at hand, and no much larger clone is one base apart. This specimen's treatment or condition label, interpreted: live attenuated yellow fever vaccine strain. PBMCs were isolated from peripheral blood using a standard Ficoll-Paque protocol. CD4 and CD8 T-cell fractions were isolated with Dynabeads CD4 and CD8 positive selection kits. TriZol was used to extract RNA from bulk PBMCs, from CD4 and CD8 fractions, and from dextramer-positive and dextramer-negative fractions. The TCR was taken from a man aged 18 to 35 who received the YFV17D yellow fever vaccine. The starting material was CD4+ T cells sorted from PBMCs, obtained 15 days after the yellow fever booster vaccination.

The bases are TGTGCCAGCAGTTTTATATTGGGACTAGCGTACTTC. It is translated as CASSFILGLAYF. Rearrangement joined TRBV12-3 or TRBV12-4 to TRBJ2-7, with 9 bases matching TRBD2. From the cysteine up to the phenylalanine, the CDR3 has a length of 12 residues. Here the CDR3 DNA is all that survives: 36 bases in frame from base 1. Compared with germline, V lacks 3 bases and J lacks 12 bases; bases without a gene match: 6.